The rows below give T cell receptor beta chains drawn from one sample of a study of neurological immune-mediated disorders. TCRdb independently ran MiXCR on the 5' RACE reads; one entry per CDR3 protein. The table records approximately 48,000 distinct CDR3 sequences, roughly 15% of them present only once. Sequences were obtained from PBMCs. The source of these receptors is a man between 60 and 70 years old in good health. Both conserved end residues are part of each CDR3. The order of the fields is clone size, D gene, J gene, V gene, CDR3 DNA, CDR3 protein. The D gene is left open where the match is weak. Expanded clones get a size class; other rows say once, few or many, or leave the size out.

clone size: many; D gene: .; J gene: TRBJ1-5; V gene: TRBV14; CDR3 DNA: TGTGCCAGCAGCCGGGGACTCAATCAGCCCCAGCATTTT; CDR3 protein: CASSRGLNQPQHF
clone size: few; D gene: TRBD2; J gene: TRBJ2-1; V gene: TRBV11-3; CDR3 DNA: TGTGCCAGCAGCTTTGGACTAGCGGGAGGGCTTGTCCACAATGAGCAGTTCTTC; CDR3 protein: CASSFGLAGGLVHNEQFF
clone size: .; D gene: TRBD2; J gene: TRBJ2-1; V gene: TRBV5-1; CDR3 DNA: TGCGCCAGCAGCTTGATCTGGACTAGCGGAGATGAGCAGTTCTTC; CDR3 protein: CASSLIWTSGDEQFF
clone size: many; D gene: .; J gene: TRBJ1-1; V gene: TRBV29-1; CDR3 DNA: TGCAGCGTCTCCAGCGGAGCGACGGGCACTGAAGCTTTCTTT; CDR3 protein: CSVSSGATGTEAFF
clone size: many; D gene: TRBD1; J gene: TRBJ2-5; V gene: TRBV7-2; CDR3 DNA: TGTGCCAGCAGCGTCAACAGGGGGACAGGGGAGACCCAGTACTTC; CDR3 protein: CASSVNRGTGETQYF
clone size: many; D gene: TRBD2; J gene: TRBJ2-3; V gene: TRBV28; CDR3 DNA: TGTGCCAGCAGTACCGGGACTAGCGTAAACACAGATACGCAGTATTTT; CDR3 protein: CASSTGTSVNTDTQYF
clone size: .; D gene: .; J gene: TRBJ2-2; V gene: TRBV20-1; CDR3 DNA: TGCTGTGCTAGCTGCGGGTTTGATCCCAGTTACACCGGGGAGCTGTTTTTT; CDR3 protein: CCASCGFDPSYTGELFF
clone size: many; D gene: TRBD1; J gene: TRBJ2-7; V gene: TRBV28; CDR3 DNA: TGTGCCATCAAGCCCGGGACAGGGGGCTTATGGGCCTACGAGCAGTACTTC; CDR3 protein: CAIKPGTGGLWAYEQYF
clone size: many; D gene: .; J gene: TRBJ2-5; V gene: TRBV7-9; CDR3 DNA: TGTGCCAGCAGGAGACAGGAGCGAGAGACCCAGTACTTC; CDR3 protein: CASRRQERETQYF
clone size: many; D gene: .; J gene: TRBJ1-5; V gene: TRBV5-5; CDR3 DNA: TGTGCCAGCAGCTTGGGTTCGACAGGCAATCAGCCCCAGCATTTT; CDR3 protein: CASSLGSTGNQPQHF
clone size: many; D gene: TRBD2; J gene: TRBJ2-5; V gene: TRBV9; CDR3 DNA: TGTGCCAGCAGCGTAGGCCTTCAGCGGGGTACTCAAAGGGAGACCCAGTACTTC; CDR3 protein: CASSVGLQRGTQRETQYF
clone size: .; D gene: .; J gene: TRBJ2-5; V gene: TRBV5-1; CDR3 DNA: TGCGCCAGCAGCTTGTCAACGGTTAAAGAGACCCAGTACTTC; CDR3 protein: CASSLSTVKETQYF
clone size: many; D gene: .; J gene: TRBJ2-4; V gene: TRBV20-1; CDR3 DNA: TGCAGTGCTAGACAGGGGCACATTCAGTACTTC; CDR3 protein: CSARQGHIQYF
clone size: many; D gene: TRBD2; J gene: TRBJ2-7; V gene: TRBV20-1; CDR3 DNA: TGCAGTGCTAGGAAAAGGGGCCTAGCGGCAAATTCGATATTTCAGCAGTACTTC; CDR3 protein: CSARKRGLAANSIFQQYF
clone size: .; D gene: .; J gene: TRBJ1-1; V gene: TRBV6-2/TRBV6-3; CDR3 DNA: TGTGCCAGCACTCTCAGCGCCCGGTCTGAAGCTTTCTTT; CDR3 protein: CASTLSARSEAFF
clone size: many; D gene: .; J gene: TRBJ2-5; V gene: TRBV3-1; CDR3 DNA: TGTGCCAGCAGTCACAAATCCCAGGGGGGGGAGACCCAGTACTTC; CDR3 protein: CASSHKSQGGETQYF
clone size: many; D gene: TRBD1; J gene: TRBJ2-7; V gene: TRBV28; CDR3 DNA: TGTGCCAGCAGTTTGGGGGTTGGACAGGGGGACTACGAGCAGTACTTC; CDR3 protein: CASSLGVGQGDYEQYF
clone size: many; D gene: TRBD2; J gene: TRBJ2-2; V gene: TRBV20-1; CDR3 DNA: TGCAGTGCTAGCCCTAGCGGGCACGCGAACACCGGGGAGCTGTTTTTT; CDR3 protein: CSASPSGHANTGELFF
clone size: many; D gene: .; J gene: TRBJ1-3; V gene: TRBV4-3; CDR3 DNA: TGCGCCAGCAGCCAAGGGCCTGGAAACACCATATATTTT; CDR3 protein: CASSQGPGNTIYF
clone size: .; D gene: .; J gene: TRBJ1-1; V gene: TRBV18; CDR3 DNA: TGTGCCAGCTCACCGAGGGAGTCCACTGAAGCTTTCTTT; CDR3 protein: CASSPRESTEAFF
clone size: many; D gene: .; J gene: TRBJ2-6; V gene: TRBV18; CDR3 DNA: TGTGCCAGCTCACCTACGACAGCCGGGGCCAACGTCCTGACTTTC; CDR3 protein: CASSPTTAGANVLTF
clone size: many; D gene: TRBD2; J gene: TRBJ2-7; V gene: TRBV9; CDR3 DNA: TGTGCCAGCAGCCCCAGAGTGGCGGGAGCGGCATACGAGCAGTACTTC; CDR3 protein: CASSPRVAGAAYEQYF
clone size: .; D gene: .; J gene: TRBJ2-7; V gene: TRBV20-1; CDR3 DNA: TGCAGTGCTAATTCGCAGAGCTCCTACGAGCAGTACTTC; CDR3 protein: CSANSQSSYEQYF
clone size: many; D gene: TRBD2; J gene: TRBJ2-3; V gene: TRBV2; CDR3 DNA: TGTGCCACCTTATGGCGGGAGGCGGATACGCAGTATTTT; CDR3 protein: CATLWREADTQYF
clone size: .; D gene: .; J gene: TRBJ2-7; V gene: TRBV5-1; CDR3 DNA: TGCTCCAGCAGCTCAATTAACGGACTCGAGCAGTACTTC; CDR3 protein: CSSSSINGLEQYF
clone size: many; D gene: TRBD2; J gene: TRBJ2-5; V gene: TRBV10-3; CDR3 DNA: TGTGCCATCAGCCAACCGGGGGGGGAGACCCAGTACTTC; CDR3 protein: CAISQPGGETQYF